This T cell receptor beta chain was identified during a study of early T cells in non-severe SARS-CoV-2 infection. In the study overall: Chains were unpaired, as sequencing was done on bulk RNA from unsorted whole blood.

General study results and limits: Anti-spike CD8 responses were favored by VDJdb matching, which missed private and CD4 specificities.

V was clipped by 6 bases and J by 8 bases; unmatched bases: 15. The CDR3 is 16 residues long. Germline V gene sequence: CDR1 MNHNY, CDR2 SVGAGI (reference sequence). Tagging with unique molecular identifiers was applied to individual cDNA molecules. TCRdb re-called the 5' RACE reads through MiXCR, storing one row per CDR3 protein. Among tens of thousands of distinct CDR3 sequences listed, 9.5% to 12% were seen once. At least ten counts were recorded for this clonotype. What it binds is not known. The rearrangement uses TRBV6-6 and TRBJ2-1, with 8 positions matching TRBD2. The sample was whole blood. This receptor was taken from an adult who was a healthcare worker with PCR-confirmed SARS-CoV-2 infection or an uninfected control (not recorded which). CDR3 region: CASSGSLAGWLDEQFF. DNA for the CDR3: TGTGCCAGCAGCGGCTCTTTAGCGGGATGGTTGGATGAGCAGTTCTTC.